This T cell receptor (beta chain) was obtained from a study of shared clonotypes between healthy human individuals. The germline CDR1 and CDR2 sequences are SQVTM and ANQGSEA. The CDR3 consists of 11 residues. Trimming removed 6 bases at V and 11 bases at J, with 16 bases between. Notes on the study in general: Sampling included only blood; tissue repertoires likely differ.

Clones were read by immunoSEQ multiplex PCR, and TCRdb kept only the in-frame ones, dropping some. The sample lists some 500,000 clones; more than 70% were seen once. Comments on this clone: What it binds is unknown.

Sequences were obtained from PBMCs. The chain joins TRBV29-1 to TRBJ1-1, with D possibly TRBD1 on 5 matching bases. This TCR was sampled from a middle-aged woman in good health. Some clones in this sample may be carry-over from other donors' samples. Here the CDR3 DNA reads TGCAGCGTGGACCGGGGGGGAACGGCTTTCTTT. Amino acids: CSVDRGGTAFF.